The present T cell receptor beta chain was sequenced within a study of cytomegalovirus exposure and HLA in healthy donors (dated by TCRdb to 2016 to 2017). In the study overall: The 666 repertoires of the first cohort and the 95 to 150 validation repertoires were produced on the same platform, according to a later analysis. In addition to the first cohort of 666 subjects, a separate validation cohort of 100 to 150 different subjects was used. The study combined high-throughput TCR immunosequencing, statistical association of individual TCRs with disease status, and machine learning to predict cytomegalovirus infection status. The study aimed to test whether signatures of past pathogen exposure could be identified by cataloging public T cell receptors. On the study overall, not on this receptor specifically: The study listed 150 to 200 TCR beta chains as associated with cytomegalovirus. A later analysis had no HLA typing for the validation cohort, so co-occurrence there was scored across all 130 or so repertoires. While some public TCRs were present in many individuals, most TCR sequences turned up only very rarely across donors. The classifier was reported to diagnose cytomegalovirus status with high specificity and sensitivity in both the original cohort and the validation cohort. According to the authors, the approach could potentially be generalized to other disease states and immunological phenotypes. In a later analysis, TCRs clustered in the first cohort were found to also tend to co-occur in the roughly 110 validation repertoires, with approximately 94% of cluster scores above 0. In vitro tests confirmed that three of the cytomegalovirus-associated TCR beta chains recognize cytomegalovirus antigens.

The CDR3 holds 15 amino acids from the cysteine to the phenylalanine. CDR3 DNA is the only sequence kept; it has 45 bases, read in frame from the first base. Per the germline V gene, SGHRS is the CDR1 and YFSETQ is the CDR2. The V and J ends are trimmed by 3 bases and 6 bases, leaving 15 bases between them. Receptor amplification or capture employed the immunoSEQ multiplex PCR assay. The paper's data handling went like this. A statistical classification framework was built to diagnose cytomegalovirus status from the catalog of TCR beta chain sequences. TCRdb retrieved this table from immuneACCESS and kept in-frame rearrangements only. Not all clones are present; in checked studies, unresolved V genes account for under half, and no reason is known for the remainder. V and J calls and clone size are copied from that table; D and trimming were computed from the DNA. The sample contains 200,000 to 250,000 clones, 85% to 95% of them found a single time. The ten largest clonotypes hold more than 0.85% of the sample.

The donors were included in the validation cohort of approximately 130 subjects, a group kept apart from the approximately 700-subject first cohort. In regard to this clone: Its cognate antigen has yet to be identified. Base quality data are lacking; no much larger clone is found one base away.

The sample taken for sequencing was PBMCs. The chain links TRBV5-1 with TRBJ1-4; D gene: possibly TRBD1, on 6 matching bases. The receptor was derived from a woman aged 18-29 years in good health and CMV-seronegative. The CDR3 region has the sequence CASSYSGTRDEKLFF. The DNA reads TGCGCCAGCAGCTACTCCGGGACACGGGATGAAAAACTGTTTTTT.